The 17 T cell receptor beta chains reported below all come from one sample, sequenced in a study of blood T cell repertoires in COVID-19 (TCRdb year 2020). The library was prepared using the immunoSEQ multiplex PCR assay. The clones in this table, taken by TCRdb from immuneACCESS, are in-frame only. Not every clone is retained; where verified, under half of the shortfall comes from an unresolved V gene, and the cause of the rest is unknown. This sample gives roughly 380,000 clones in total; 89% of them show up just once. The ten largest clones take up over 3.5% of the sample. The sequenced sample was peripheral blood. All receptors derive from a woman aged 55-75 years with COVID-19, enrolled during active disease.

The CDR3 region is CASNPLGLGHEQYF. The CDR3 DNA sequence: TGCGCCAGCAACCCTTTGGGACTCGGACACGAGCAGTACTTC. The V gene is TRBV5-1, the J gene TRBJ2-7, with a weak D call TRBD2 (6 bases). Germline lookup yields CDR1 SGHRS and CDR2 YFSETQ. This CDR3 is 14 amino acids long. V was shortened by 6 bases and J by 5 bases, with 18 bases between the two germline ends.

The rearrangement joins TRBV30 to TRBJ2-2, with D hard to call. V lost 2 bases to trimming and J lost 0 bases, with 7 bases between them. CDR1 and CDR2 (germline): GTSNPN, SVGIG (reference sequence). This CDR3 region has 14 residues. CDR3 nucleotides: TGTGCCTGGAGTCCCCCTCCGAACACCGGGGAGCTGTTTTTT. This gives the protein CAWSPPPNTGELFF.

The chain is built from TRBV25-1 and TRBJ1-5; possibly TRBD1 for D (6 bases). V was cut by 6 bases and J by 6 bases, with 15 bases left in between. Germline assignment: CDR1 MGHDK and CDR2 SYGVNS. The CDR3 consists of 14 residues. In DNA, the CDR3 is TGTGCCAGCAGCCCCTGGACAGCCCGTCAGCCCCAGCATTTT. Protein product: CASSPWTARQPQHF.

The rearrangement links TRBV18 to TRBJ1-1; D is possibly TRBD1 (5 bases). Germline CDR1 is KGHSH and CDR2 is LQKENI. Deletions cut 0 bases from V and 3 bases from J, with 14 bases between. CDR3 length: 16 residues. The CDR3 is CASSPPQGMTDTEAFF. The CDR3, as DNA: TGTGCCAGCTCACCACCGCAGGGTATGACCGACACTGAAGCTTTCTTT.

V gene TRBV24-1 combines with J gene TRBJ2-3; TRBD1 aligns across 7 bases. Germline V CDR1 and CDR2: KGHDR, SFDVKD. V gave up 10 bases and J gave up 1 base; unmatched junction bases: 1. The CDR3 sequence is 12 residues long. The CDR3 nucleotides are TGTGCCACAGGACAGGGCACAGATACGCAGTATTTT. Translating it yields CATGQGTDTQYF.

This chain's CDR3 is CASSEGGVPDTQYF. The CDR3 bases are TGTGCCAGCAGTGAAGGGGGCGTGCCAGATACGCAGTATTTT. V usage is TRBV6-4 and J usage is TRBJ2-3, with 7 bases aligning to TRBD1. This CDR3 spans 14 amino acids. Losses at the gene ends were 3 bases for V and 4 bases for J; bases not matched to a gene: 4. Germline loops: CDR1 MRHNA, CDR2 SNTAGT.

The V call is TRBV6-5, the J call TRBJ1-2; maybe TRBD1 (6 bases). The CDR3 runs 13 residues. Germline V CDR1 and CDR2: MNHEY, SVGAGI. Trimming took 6 bases from V and 7 from J, leaving 15 bases between them. For the CDR3, the DNA is TGTGCCAGCAGAGGGACAATCCAGGCTGGCTACACCTTC. This sequence encodes CASRGTIQAGYTF.

V gene TRBV4-1 combines with J gene TRBJ2-1, with D perhaps TRBD2 (6 bases). V lost 6 bases to trimming and J lost 2 bases, with 14 bases between them. The germline CDR1 and CDR2 sequences are MGHRA and YSYEKL. The CDR3 is 15 residues long. CDR3 coding DNA: TGCGCCAGCAGACCGGCGGGGACCACCTACAATGAGCAGTTCTTC. Residues: CASRPAGTTYNEQFF.

The rearrangement joins TRBV20-1 to TRBJ1-1; 7 nucleotides line up with TRBD1. The CDR3 runs to 13 residues. The V gene's germline CDR1 is DFQATT and CDR2 SNEGSKA (reference sequence). Germline trimming cut 3 bases from V and 1 base from J; bases unmatched to any gene: 2. The CDR3 bases are TGCAGTGCTAGTGGGACAGCGAACACTGAAGCTTTCTTT. This gives the protein CSASGTANTEAFF.

The rearrangement uses TRBV30 and TRBJ2-3, with 8 bases matching TRBD2. Germline trimming cut 0 bases from V and 1 base from J; bases unmatched to any gene: 3. Looked up from germline, CDR1 is GTSNPN and CDR2 is SVGIG (reference sequence). There are 15 residues in the CDR3. The CDR3 loop reads CAWSVVSGGTDTQYF. DNA of the CDR3: TGTGCCTGGAGTGTGGTTAGCGGGGGCACAGATACGCAGTATTTT.

The chain carries TRBV28 and TRBJ2-7, with 7 positions matching TRBD1. V lost 9 bases to trimming and J lost 4 bases; unmatched junction nucleotides: 9. The germline V gene has CDR1 MDHEN and CDR2 SYDVKM. The CDR3 runs 13 residues. The CDR3 nucleotides read TGTGCCAGTCGAAGGGGGCGCGAGTACGAGCAGTACTTC. Its protein product is CASRRGREYEQYF.

The chain employs TRBV3-1 (or the pseudogene TRBV3-2) and TRBJ1-5; D is unclear. Deletions cut 3 bases from V and 6 bases from J, with 9 bases between. The CDR3 loop spans 13 amino acids. The V gene's germline CDR1 is LGHDT and CDR2 YNNKEL (reference sequence). The CDR3 reads CASSHTEGQPQHF. Written as DNA, the CDR3 is TGTGCCAGCAGCCATACCGAGGGTCAGCCCCAGCATTTT.

The rearrangement links TRBV9 to TRBJ2-5; possibly TRBD1 for D (6 bases). Trimming left V 0 bases short and J 5 bases short, with 14 bases between. Germline CDR1 and CDR2: SGDLS and YYNGEE. The CDR3 is made up of 15 amino acids. CDR3 coding DNA: TGTGCCAGCAGCGTAGGGGGGACAAAAAGCGAGACCCAGTACTTC. This encodes CASSVGGTKSETQYF.

The V and J genes are TRBV12-3 or TRBV12-4 and TRBJ1-2, with no clear D. The CDR3 has 13 amino acids. Trimming took 3 bases from V and 7 from J, leaving 12 bases between them. As DNA, the CDR3 is TGTGCCAGCAGTTTGGACGGGAGACTTGGCTACACCTTC. It is translated as CASSLDGRLGYTF.

This chain links TRBV30 with TRBJ1-3; D is possibly TRBD1 (5 bases). The CDR3 totals 17 residues. Germline CDR1 and CDR2: GTSNPN and SVGIG (reference sequence). V gave up 5 bases and J gave up 7 bases, with 27 bases separating them. CDR3 sequence: CAWGPTGQATQGNTIYF. Here the CDR3 DNA reads TGTGCCTGGGGGCCTACAGGCCAAGCTACCCAGGGTAACACCATATATTTT.

The chain has TRBV19 and TRBJ1-5; D remains unclear. CDR1 LNHDA and CDR2 SQIVND come from the germline V gene (reference sequence). The CDR3 covers 14 residues. Trimming pared 6 bases from V and 1 base from J, leaving 10 bases between. The CDR3 nucleotides are TGTGCCAGTAGCCCTCAGTGGAGCAATCAGCCCCAGCATTTT. Amino acids: CASSPQWSNQPQHF. The full variable domain, its missing parts supplied by reference TRBV19 and TRBJ1-5, is DGGITQSPKYLFRKEGQNVTLSCEQNLNHDAMYWYRQDPGQGLRLIYYSQIVNDFQKGDIAEGYSVSREKKESFPLTVTSAQKNPTAFYLCASSPQWSNQPQHFGDGTRLSIL.

CDR3 loop: CASSEGDRRLVRNTIYF. The CDR3, as DNA: TGTGCCAGCAGTGAGGGGGACAGGAGGCTTGTGAGGAACACCATATATTTT. The genes are TRBV6-1 and TRBJ1-3; 8 nucleotides agree with TRBD1. J was trimmed by 7 bases and V by 3 bases; bases with no gene match: 14. CDR3 length: 17 amino acids. The germline V gene has CDR1 MNHNS and CDR2 SASEGT.